This TCR beta chain was retrieved from a study of blood T cell repertoires in COVID-19. For the study at large: Acute-phase and convalescent COVID-19 samples originated in the United States, Italy and Spain. T cells, B-cell-depleted T cells, or PBMCs provided the cDNA or gDNA that served as material.

In the source study's methods: Estimation of nucleated cell counts was performed using reference gene primer amplification. Libraries were prepared by immunoSEQ multiplex PCR; TCRdb keeps only in-frame clonotypes and omits some of them. The D gene and trimming were derived from the DNA, and the V and J assignments and clone size from that table. The sample lists around 100,000 clones, about 89% occurring once. Germline V gene lookup returns CDR1 SGHNT and CDR2 YYREEE (reference sequence). The CDR3 is made up of 16 amino acids. V was pared by 4 bases and J by 4 bases, with 8 bases of the junction left unmatched.

Sample: peripheral blood. This receptor was obtained from an older woman with acute or convalescent COVID-19. J is TRBJ2-5 and V is TRBV5-4; 12 bases agree with TRBD1. In DNA, the CDR3 is TGTGCCAGCAGCCCCGTCGGGACAGGGGGCGGAGAGACCCAGTACTTC. Amino acids: CASSPVGTGGGETQYF.